This T cell receptor (beta chain) is drawn from a study of blood T cell repertoires in COVID-19. This clone was seen just once. This CDR3 comprises 16 residues. Trimming at V came to 5 bases and at J to 6 bases, leaving 13 bases not matched to a gene. The V gene's germline CDR1 is SGHAT and CDR2 FQNNGV. Measured with immunoSEQ multiplex PCR; TCRdb has only the in-frame clones, and not every one. Here the sample spans about 150,000 clones, 65% to 80% being singletons. This TCR was sampled from a man between 60 and 75 years old with acute or convalescent COVID-19. This chain uses TRBV11-2 with TRBJ1-2; 9 bases agree with TRBD1. The sequencing input was peripheral blood. CDR3 amino acids: CASSPVIMTGGNGYTF. DNA of the CDR3: TGTGCCAGCAGCCCTGTAATCATGACAGGGGGTAATGGCTACACCTTC. The full variable domain, its missing parts supplied by reference TRBV11-2 and TRBJ1-2, is EAGVAQSPRYKIIEKRQSVAFWCNPISGHATLYWYQQILGQGPKLLIQFQNNGVVDDSQLPKDRFSAERLKGVDSTLKIQPAKLEDSAVYLCASSPVIMTGGNGYTFGSGTRLTVV.